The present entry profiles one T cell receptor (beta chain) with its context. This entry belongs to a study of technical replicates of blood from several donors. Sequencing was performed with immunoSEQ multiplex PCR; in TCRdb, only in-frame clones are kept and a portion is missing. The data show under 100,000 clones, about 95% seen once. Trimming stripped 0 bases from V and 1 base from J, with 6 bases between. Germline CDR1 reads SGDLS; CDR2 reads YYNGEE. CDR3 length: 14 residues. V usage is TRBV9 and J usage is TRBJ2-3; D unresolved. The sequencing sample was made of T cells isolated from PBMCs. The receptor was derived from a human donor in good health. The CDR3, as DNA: TGTGCCAGCAGCGTAGGCTACGGCACAGATACGCAGTATTTT. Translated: CASSVGYGTDTQYF.